Sequencing of this TCR beta chain was carried out in a study of blood T cell repertoires in COVID-19. Background on the study: Researchers got acute and convalescent COVID-19 samples from the United States, Italy and Spain. The cDNA or gDNA used as material had been derived from T cells, B-cell-depleted T cells, or PBMCs.

This clone was seen just once. Germline V lookup: CDR1 SGHNT, CDR2 YYREEE (reference sequence). V lost 1 base, J lost 8 bases, and 5 bases stayed unmatched. The CDR3 extends over 15 amino acids. Original analysis: It was from reference gene primer amplification that nucleated cell counts were estimated. Assay used: immunoSEQ multiplex PCR; TCRdb lists only in-frame clones, some missing. The V and J calls and clone size were taken over from that table, and D and trimming were inferred from the DNA. The repertoire has 250,000 to 350,000 clones, about 90% of them found once; the top ten carry approximately 8%.

The TCR sequence derives from a woman between 45 and 60 years old who had recovered from COVID-19. The J gene is TRBJ1-6, the V gene TRBV5-4, with TRBD1 identical over 8 bases. The sequenced sample consisted of peripheral blood. CDR3 bases: TGTGCCAGCAGCTTGTCGACAGGGGTCCATTCACCCCTCCACTTT. Amino acid sequence: CASSLSTGVHSPLHF. Full variable domain (missing parts from reference TRBV5-4 and TRBJ1-6): ETGVTQSPTHLIKTRGQQVTLRCSSQSGHNTVSWYQQALGQGPQFIFQYYREEENGRGNFPPRFSGLQFPNYSSELNVNALELDDSALYLCASSLSTGVHSPLHFGNGTRLTVT.